This T cell receptor (beta chain) was sequenced for a study of blood T cell repertoires in COVID-19. Measured with immunoSEQ multiplex PCR; TCRdb has only the in-frame clones, and not every one. In the table there are hundreds of thousands of clones, over 75% of which are singletons. Participants, about 18 to 90 years old, spanned 25 or so US areas. V was clipped by 5 bases and J by 4 bases; unmatched bases: 6. Germline V gene lookup returns CDR1 MNHEY and CDR2 SMNVEV (reference sequence). The length of the CDR3 is 15 residues. This chain connects TRBV27 to TRBJ2-5; 11 bases line up with TRBD1. The sequencing sample was made of PBMCs or T cells enriched from blood (not recorded which). This TCR derives from a woman aged 45-60 years with acute COVID-19. Here the CDR3 DNA reads TGTGCCAGCAGTCCGCGGACAGGGGGCACAGAGACCCAGTACTTC. Its protein is CASSPRTGGTETQYF.